This T cell receptor (beta chain) was documented in a study of beta chain features in type 1 diabetes. Study outcomes and limitations: Among patients with Type 1 diabetes, TCRB CDR3s were moderately but significantly shorter in every one of the four CD4+ subsets.

CDR1 DFQATT and CDR2 SNEGSKA come from the germline V gene (reference sequence). This CDR3 has 10 amino acids. V was pared by 6 bases and J by 6 bases, with 7 bases between. As every portion of the isolated RNA was reverse transcribed, the sequencing read expressed TCRB transcripts. Libraries were prepared by immunoSEQ multiplex PCR; TCRdb keeps only in-frame clonotypes and omits some of them. This sample has 150,000 to 200,000 clones, with 63% found just once. CD45RO/CCR7/CD25/CD127/CD95/CD27 separated CD4+ naive, central memory, regulatory and stem cell-like memory cells by sorting. A remark on this clone: The antigen remains unidentified. Other DNA sequences of this sample code for an identical CDR3.

The chain employs TRBV20-1 and TRBJ2-3, with D maybe TRBD2 (5 bases). The sequenced material came from naive CD4+ T cells from blood. The sequence came from a man aged 30-40 years with type 1 diabetes. The CDR3 DNA is TGCAGTGCCGAGGGTGATACGCAGTATTTT. As protein: CSAEGDTQYF.